These T cell receptor beta chains were read from a single sample in a study of vaccination effects on CD4 cells after COVID-19. Libraries were prepared by immunoSEQ multiplex PCR; TCRdb keeps only in-frame clonotypes and omits some of them. The sample includes fewer than 25,000 clones, around four fifths of them seen just once. Which antigens these TCRs recognize remains unknown. Here the sequenced sample was CD4+ T cells from PBMCs cultured with SARS-CoV-2 spike peptides, taken after COVID-19 vaccination. These receptors all come from a human donor who received a COVID-19 vaccine. Each CDR3 is given with its conserved first and last residue. Each record gives: clone size, D gene, J gene, V gene, CDR3 DNA, CDR3 protein. D genes are given only for firm matches. Only part of the rows carry a size: once, few, many, or a class if the clone is expanded.

- | TRBD2 | TRBJ2-1 | TRBV7-9 | TGTGCCAGCAGCTTTGAGACTAGCGGGGCTGAGCAGTTCTTC | CASSFETSGAEQFF
- | - | TRBJ2-7 | TRBV18 | TGTGCCAGCTCACCGGCAATCCAGGAGTACGAGCAGTACTTC | CASSPAIQEYEQYF
- | TRBD2 | TRBJ2-7 | TRBV12-3/TRBV12-4 | TGTGCCAGCAGTTTCGGGGGGAACGAGCAGTACTTC | CASSFGGNEQYF
- | - | TRBJ2-7 | TRBV10-1 | TGCGCCAGCAGTGACCCAGAACAGGGGACTTACGAGCAGTACTTC | CASSDPEQGTYEQYF
once | - | TRBJ1-2 | TRBV27 | TGTGCCAGCAGTTTATACTATGAGGGCTATGGCTACACCTTC | CASSLYYEGYGYTF
medium-sized | - | TRBJ2-7 | TRBV4-1 | TGCGCCAGCAGGCGGGGCGCCGGGGCCTCCTACGAGCAGTACTTC | CASRRGAGASYEQYF
- | TRBD1 | TRBJ2-2 | TRBV6-5 | TGTGCCAGCAGTTACTCTGGACAGGGCTTGGGCGGGGAGCTGTTTTTT | CASSYSGQGLGGELFF
- | - | TRBJ2-5 | TRBV29-1 | TGCAGCGTTCTCGGGTGGGAGACCCAGTACTTC | CSVLGWETQYF
- | TRBD2 | TRBJ2-5 | TRBV14 | TGTGCCAGCAGCCATCTGGGGCGGGAGGAGACCCAGTACTTC | CASSHLGREETQYF
- | - | TRBJ1-5 | TRBV21-1 | TGTGCCAGCAGCAAAGCCCGGAAGGGGACAGGCAATCAGCCCCAGCATTTT | CASSKARKGTGNQPQHF
- | - | TRBJ2-7 | TRBV7-6 | TGTGCCAGCAGCTTAGCTTCGGCGGACAACTCCTACGAGCAGTACTTC | CASSLASADNSYEQYF
- | - | TRBJ1-5 | TRBV3-1/TRBV3-2 | TGTGCCAGCAGCCAAGGGACAAGAGATCAGCCCCAGCATTTT | CASSQGTRDQPQHF
- | TRBD1 | TRBJ1-3 | TRBV5-1 | TGCGCCAGCAGCCGAGACAGGGGAGCCGGAAACACCATATATTTT | CASSRDRGAGNTIYF
few | - | TRBJ2-1 | TRBV4-2 | TGTGCCAGCAGCCAGCCGGGACACTCATACAATGAGCAGTTCTTC | CASSQPGHSYNEQFF
once | TRBD1 | TRBJ2-7 | TRBV6-5 | TGTGCCAGCAGTTACTCCGGGACAGGCATAAACGAGCAGTACTTC | CASSYSGTGINEQYF
- | TRBD1 | TRBJ1-1 | TRBV5-1 | TGCGCCAGCACGACAGGGGCAGACACTGAAGCTTTCTTT | CASTTGADTEAFF
- | - | TRBJ1-1 | TRBV19 | TGTGCCTCCTACCAGGGACAAAGGATCAACACTGAAGCTTTCTTT | CASYQGQRINTEAFF
once | - | TRBJ1-5 | TRBV6-6 | TGTGCCAGCAGTAAACAGGAAATCAATCAGCCCCAGCATTTT | CASSKQEINQPQHF
- | TRBD2 | TRBJ2-7 | TRBV9 | TGTGCCAGCAGCGTAGCTTCTAGCGGCGAGCAGTACTTC | CASSVASSGEQYF
- | TRBD2 | TRBJ2-5 | TRBV2 | TGTGCCACCGGGACTAGTAGAGAGACCCAGTACTTC | CATGTSRETQYF
- | - | TRBJ1-3 | TRBV5-4 | TGTGCCAGCAGCCTCGACAGTCTCTCTGGAAACACCATATATTTT | CASSLDSLSGNTIYF